Listed below are T cell receptor beta chains from one sample, sequenced in a study of blood T cell repertoires in COVID-19. Assay: immunoSEQ multiplex PCR; the TCRdb copy retains only in-frame clones and omits some. The table has 190,000 or so clones, 85% to 95% seen once. Specimen: peripheral blood. The origin of the receptors is a young man with COVID-19, enrolled during active disease. Each CDR3 is given without its conserved first and last residue. Fields, in order: D gene, V gene, CDR3 protein. D genes are given only for firm matches.

NA,TRBV15,ATSRGGINQPQH
NA,TRBV6-4,ASTSGDSNQPQH
NA,TRBV29-1,SVEGEEGDTQY
NA,TRBV6-5,ASTAAGGSGNTIY
NA,TRBV6-5,ASSYDGRANTEAF
NA,TRBV5-6,ASSLLSENSPLH
NA,TRBV15,ATSRWGEMNTEAF
NA,TRBV2,ASFPDINTEAF
NA,TRBV6-6,ASSYGGGNTEAF
TRBD1,TRBV30,AWSVQGDTIY
NA,TRBV6-5,ASSYSSGEEGQPQH
NA,TRBV7-2,ASSLVGGPYEQF